The 2 T cell receptor beta chains below come from one sample, sequenced in a study of spatial heterogeneity in lung cancer. Time point described: blood at routine non-recurrence follow-up after resection. MiXCR, applied by TCRdb to the 5' RACE reads, yields one record per CDR3 protein. The table lists around 20,000 distinct CDR3 sequences, about 9.8% of them singletons. Source: PBMCs, taken at follow-up. The receptors derive from a male donor with early-stage non-small cell lung cancer.

This clonotype was seen more than once but under ten times. The chain carries TRBV12-3 or TRBV12-4 and TRBJ2-3, with D hard to call. This CDR3 is built from 14 residues. V lost 0 bases and J 0 bases, leaving 4 bases between the germline ends. CDR3 amino acids: CASSLAHSTDTQYF. In nucleotides, the CDR3 is TGTGCCAGCAGTTTAGCGCATAGCACAGATACGCAGTATTTT.

Only a few counts were recorded for this clonotype. The chain combines TRBV28 with TRBJ2-4, with 8 positions matching TRBD1. Germline loops: CDR1 MDHEN, CDR2 SYDVKM. CDR3 length: 11 amino acids. The junction had 4 bases not matched to a gene; V was cut back by 5 bases and J by 13 bases. DNA of the CDR3: TGTGCCAGCAGTCGGGACAGGCGACAGTACTTC. Its translation is CASSRDRRQYF.